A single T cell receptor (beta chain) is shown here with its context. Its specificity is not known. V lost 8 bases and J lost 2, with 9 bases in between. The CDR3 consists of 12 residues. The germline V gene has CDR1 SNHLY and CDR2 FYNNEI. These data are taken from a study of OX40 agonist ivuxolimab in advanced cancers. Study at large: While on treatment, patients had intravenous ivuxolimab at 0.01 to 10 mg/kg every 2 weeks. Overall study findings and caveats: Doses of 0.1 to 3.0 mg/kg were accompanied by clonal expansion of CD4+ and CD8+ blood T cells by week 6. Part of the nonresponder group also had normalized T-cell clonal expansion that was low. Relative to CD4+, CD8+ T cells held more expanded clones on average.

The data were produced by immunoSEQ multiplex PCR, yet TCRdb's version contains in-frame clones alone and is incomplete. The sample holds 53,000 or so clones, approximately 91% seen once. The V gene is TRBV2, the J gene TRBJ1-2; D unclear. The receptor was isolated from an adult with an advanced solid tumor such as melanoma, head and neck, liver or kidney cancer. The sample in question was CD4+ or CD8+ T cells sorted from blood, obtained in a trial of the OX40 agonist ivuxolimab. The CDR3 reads CASDGENYGYTF. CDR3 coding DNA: TGTGCCAGCGATGGGGAAAACTATGGCTACACCTTC. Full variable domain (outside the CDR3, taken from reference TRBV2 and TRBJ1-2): EPEVTQTPSHQVTQMGQEVILRCVPISNHLYFYWYRQILGQKVEFLVSFYNNEISEKSEIFDDQFSVERPDGSNFTLKIRSTKLEDSAMYFCASDGENYGYTFGSGTRLTVV.